A single sample gave rise to the 19 T cell receptor beta chains below, sequenced in a study of blood T cells in healthy people across ages. Alongside a J-beta primer mix, a sample-barcoded 5' primer served in a second PCR lasting about 7 to 11 cycles. TCRdb re-called the 5' RACE reads with MiXCR, one entry per CDR3 protein. Of some 890,000 distinct CDR3 sequences in the sample, almost 30% are singletons; the top ten hold 10% to 13%. The same specimen was also included in a second study, on T cells of mothers and their children.

Sequenced sample: blood. The receptors shown here come from a woman in her thirties or forties in good health.

This clonotype was observed many times. The gene calls are TRBV7-2 and TRBJ2-5; TRBD1 matches 7 bases. This CDR3 has 16 amino acids. Losses at the gene ends were 5 bases for V and 4 bases for J; bases not matched to a gene: 13. Germline lookup yields CDR1 SGHTA and CDR2 FQGNSA. The CDR3 DNA reads as TGTGCCAGCAGCCCGATCGACAGGGCCTTAGGAGAGACCCAGTACTTC. Its translation: CASSPIDRALGETQYF.

This clonotype was picked up a small number of times. This could be a read error, since a much larger clone is one nucleotide away. V gene TRBV7-9 combines with J gene TRBJ2-1, with 7 nucleotides matching TRBD1. The trim removed 5 bases at V and 6 bases at J, leaving 4 bases unmatched. Germline V gene lookup returns CDR1 SEHNR and CDR2 FQNEAQ (reference sequence). The CDR3 totals 13 residues. CDR3 amino acids: CASSLTGCNEQFF. In nucleotides, the CDR3 is TGTGCCAGCAGCCTGACAGGGTGCAATGAGCAGTTCTTC.

This clonotype was counted between two and nine times. The rearrangement joins TRBV5-1 to TRBJ2-1, with 10 bases identical to TRBD2. Germline-derived CDR1 and CDR2 are SGHRS and YFSETQ. V gave up 3 bases and J gave up 2 bases; unmatched junction bases: 8. CDR3 length equals 17 residues. The CDR3 reads CASSWTPSGGTYNEQFF. CDR3 nucleotide sequence: TGCGCCAGCAGCTGGACGCCTAGCGGGGGCACCTACAATGAGCAGTTCTTC.

This clonotype appeared many times. The V and J genes are TRBV12-3 or TRBV12-4 and TRBJ2-1; a possible D gene is TRBD2 (6 bases). The V end was cut by 5 bases, the J end by 8 bases, with 16 bases between. The CDR3 loop spans 14 amino acids. CDR3 DNA: TGTGCCAGCAGTCACACGACTAGTCTACATGAGCAGTTCTTC. Protein sequence: CASSHTTSLHEQFF.

This clonotype was counted ten times or more. The rearrangement joins TRBV20-1 to TRBJ2-1; D tentatively reads TRBD1 or TRBD2 (6 bases each). V was trimmed by 5 bases and J by 7 bases, leaving 21 bases between them. CDR1 and CDR2 from the germline V gene are DFQATT and SNEGSKA (reference sequence). The CDR3 covers 15 residues. CDR3 bases: TGCAGTGCTTACTATAGCGGTAAGCAGGGGAATGAGCAGTTCTTC. It specifies CSAYYSGKQGNEQFF.

The genes are TRBV30 and TRBJ1-2, with TRBD1 matching over 10 bases. Germline CDR1 and CDR2: GTSNPN and SVGIG (reference sequence). With V trimmed by 2 bases and J by 2 bases, 5 bases remained unmatched. The CDR3 has 15 amino acids. The CDR3 bases are TGTGCCTGGAGTCTCCAGGGACAGGGGAACTATGGCTACACCTTC. It encodes CAWSLQGQGNYGYTF.

The V and J genes are TRBV28 and TRBJ2-7, with a possible D match to TRBD2 (6 bases). Trimming shortened V by 5 bases and J by 6 bases, and 11 bases separated the two germline ends. The germline V gene encodes CDR1 MDHEN and CDR2 SYDVKM. The CDR3 runs to 12 residues. For the CDR3, the DNA is TGTGCCAGCAGTCGGAGGGTGGCCGAGCAGTACTTC. It specifies CASSRRVAEQYF.

The chain is built from TRBV27 and TRBJ2-7, with a weak D call TRBD2 (5 bases). The CDR3 has 15 amino acids. The germline V gene has CDR1 MNHEY and CDR2 SMNVEV (reference sequence). V lost 3 bases to trimming and J lost 3 bases, with 15 bases between them. The CDR3 is CASSFRLAGFYEQYF. The CDR3 DNA reads as TGTGCCAGCAGTTTCCGTCTAGCAGGTTTCTACGAGCAGTACTTC.

In its sample, this clonotype was seen once. This sequence joins TRBV2 and TRBJ2-3; TRBD1 might be the D (6 bases). Germline CDR1 is SNHLY and CDR2 is FYNNEI. The V gene lost 8 bases and the J gene lost 0 bases, with 12 bases spanning the gap. This CDR3 is 14 amino acids long. CDR3 sequence (DNA): TGTGCCAGCGTTCGGGACACTAGCACAGATACGCAGTATTTT. Amino acids: CASVRDTSTDTQYF.

This chain uses TRBV12-3 or TRBV12-4 with TRBJ2-1; D unclear. Trimming took off 9 bases at V and 6 bases at J, with 12 bases between the two ends. CDR3 size: 12 residues. The CDR3 protein is CASRSPRNEQFF. CDR3 nucleotide sequence: TGTGCCAGTCGAAGCCCTCGCAATGAGCAGTTCTTC.

The chain links TRBV21-1 to TRBJ2-7; the table names TRBD1, a call not compared with the DNA. TRBV21-1 is a pseudogene locus. CDR3 length: 14 amino acids. The CDR3 nucleotides read TGTGCCAGCAGCTGTAGGGGACAGACTTACGAGCAGTACTTC. This codes for CASSCRGQTYEQYF.

This sequence joins TRBV10-3 and TRBJ2-1, with D perhaps TRBD2 (6 bases). V was shortened by 3 bases and J by 8 bases, with 8 bases between the two germline ends. This CDR3 has 12 residues. In germline, CDR1 is ENHRY, CDR2 SYGVKD. The CDR3 spells CAISDPGDEQFF. Here the CDR3 DNA reads TGTGCCATCAGTGACCCGGGGGATGAGCAGTTCTTC.

J is TRBJ2-5 and V is TRBV2, with D possibly being TRBD2 (5 bases). Per germline, CDR1 SNHLY and CDR2 FYNNEI. There are 15 residues in the CDR3. V lost 8 bases to trimming and J lost 1 base, with 17 bases between them. The CDR3 sequence is CASLELASLQETQYF. The CDR3, as DNA: TGTGCCAGCCTCGAGCTGGCTAGCCTCCAAGAGACCCAGTACTTC.

This chain connects TRBV20-1 to TRBJ2-1; TRBD2 matches 7 bases. V was clipped by 0 bases and J by 10 bases; unmatched bases: 9. The CDR3 has 14 amino acids. The germline V gene encodes CDR1 DFQATT and CDR2 SNEGSKA (reference sequence). This CDR3 reads CSARDVGGLKEQFF. The CDR3 DNA follows: TGCAGTGCTAGAGATGTGGGGGGGTTGAAGGAGCAGTTCTTC.

This clonotype was recorded many times. J is TRBJ2-1 and V is TRBV28; D is undetermined. The V and J ends lost 4 bases and 0 bases respectively, with 10 bases between them. CDR1 MDHEN and CDR2 SYDVKM come from the germline V gene. The CDR3 length is 15 residues. The CDR3 reads CASSSHKSSYNEQFF. CDR3 nucleotides: TGTGCCAGCAGTTCCCATAAGAGCTCCTACAATGAGCAGTTCTTC.

This clonotype was seen repeatedly, ten times or more. The CDR3 spells CSATGLAQETQYF. The CDR3 bases are TGCAGTGCTACCGGACTAGCTCAAGAGACCCAGTACTTC. The V and J genes are TRBV20-1 and TRBJ2-5; 8 nucleotides match TRBD2. Germline V CDR1 and CDR2: DFQATT, SNEGSKA (reference sequence). With V trimmed by 4 bases and J by 2 bases, 3 bases remained unmatched. The CDR3 loop spans 13 amino acids.

V gene TRBV3-1 combines with J gene TRBJ1-1; a weak D match, TRBD1 (5 bases). Germline assignment: CDR1 LGHDT and CDR2 YNNKEL (reference sequence). The CDR3 covers 18 residues. V gave up 0 bases and J gave up 6 bases, with 23 bases separating them. The CDR3 protein is CASSQEGMPLGGGAEAFF. In nucleotides, the CDR3 is TGTGCCAGCAGCCAAGAAGGAATGCCCCTCGGTGGGGGGGCTGAAGCTTTCTTT.

This clonotype was recorded a few times. The chain carries TRBV3-1 and TRBJ1-2; D gene ambiguous. The CDR3 spans 13 residues. Germline loops: CDR1 LGHDT, CDR2 YNNKEL (reference sequence). V lost 1 base to trimming and J lost 7 bases, with 10 bases between them. The CDR3 reads CASSQAAPPGYTF. CDR3 nucleotides: TGTGCCAGCAGCCAAGCCGCCCCCCCTGGCTACACCTTC.

The chain links TRBV5-1 to TRBJ2-5, with 9 bases lining up with TRBD2. V was clipped by 0 bases and J by 5 bases; unmatched bases: 5. Looked up from germline, CDR1 is SGHRS and CDR2 is YFSETQ. The CDR3 extends over 15 amino acids. In DNA form, the CDR3 reads TGCGCCAGCAGCTTGGTAGCGGGGGTGGAGGAGACCCAGTACTTC. Encoded protein: CASSLVAGVEETQYF.